This T cell receptor (beta chain) was identified during a study of shared clonotypes between healthy human individuals. Study overall: Three plates were used per donor for CD4 naive, three for CD4 memory, two for CD8 naive and one for CD8 memory. Study-wide findings and caveats: Researchers found naive subsets generally carried larger estimated richness than memory subsets.

Remarks on this clone: The target antigen is unknown.

Germline V gives CDR1 WSHSY, CDR2 SAAADI. Trimming pared 3 bases from V and 1 base from J, leaving 12 bases between. The CDR3 consists of 15 residues. Profiled with immunoSEQ multiplex PCR; TCRdb holds only in-frame clones, not every one. The data hold under 650,000 clones, with about 96% observed a single time. This sequence was found in a woman under 40 in good health. Sample: naive CD4+ T cells sorted from blood. The subset was: CD45RA+ positively selected. The genes are TRBV10-2 and TRBJ1-1; TRBD1 might be the D (5 bases). The CDR3, as DNA: TGCGCCAGCAGTGAAAGGGGCAGGGCGAACACTGAAGCTTTCTTT. Encoded protein: CASSERGRANTEAFF.